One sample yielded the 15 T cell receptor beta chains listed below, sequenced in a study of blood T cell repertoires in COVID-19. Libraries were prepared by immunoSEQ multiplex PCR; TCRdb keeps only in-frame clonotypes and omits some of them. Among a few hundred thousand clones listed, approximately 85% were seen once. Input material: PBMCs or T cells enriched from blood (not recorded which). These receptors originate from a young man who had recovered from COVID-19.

CDR3 region: CATSRDRAGDGEQYF. CDR3 DNA: TGTGCCACCAGCAGAGATCGGGCAGGGGATGGCGAGCAGTACTTC. V is TRBV15 and J is TRBJ2-7; D might be TRBD1 (6 bases). Trimming removed 0 bases at V and 6 bases at J, with 15 bases between. Germline lookup yields CDR1 LNHNV and CDR2 YYDKDF (reference sequence). The CDR3 sequence is 15 residues long.

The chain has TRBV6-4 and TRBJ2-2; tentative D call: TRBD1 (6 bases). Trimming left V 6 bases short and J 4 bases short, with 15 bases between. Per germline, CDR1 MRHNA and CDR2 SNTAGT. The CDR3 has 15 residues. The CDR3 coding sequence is TGTGCCAGCAGACTGGCAGGGGAAATCACCGGGGAGCTGTTTTTT. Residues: CASRLAGEITGELFF.

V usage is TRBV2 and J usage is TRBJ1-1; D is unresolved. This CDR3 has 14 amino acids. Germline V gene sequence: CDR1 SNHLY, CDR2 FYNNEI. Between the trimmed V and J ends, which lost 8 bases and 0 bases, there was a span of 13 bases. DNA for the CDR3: TGTGCCAGCGTTCTTACGGTTTTGAACACTGAAGCTTTCTTT. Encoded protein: CASVLTVLNTEAFF. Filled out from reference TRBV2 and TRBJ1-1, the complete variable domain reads EPEVTQTPSHQVTQMGQEVILRCVPISNHLYFYWYRQILGQKVEFLVSFYNNEISEKSEIFDDQFSVERPDGSNFTLKIRSTKLEDSAMYFCASVLTVLNTEAFFGQGTRLTVV.

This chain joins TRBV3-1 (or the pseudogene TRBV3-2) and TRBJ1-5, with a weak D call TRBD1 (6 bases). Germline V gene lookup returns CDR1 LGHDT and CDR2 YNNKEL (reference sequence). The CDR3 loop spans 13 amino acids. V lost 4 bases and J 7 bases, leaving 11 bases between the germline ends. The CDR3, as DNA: TGTGCCAGCAGCCGGTCTAGGGGGCAGCCCCAGCATTTT. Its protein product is CASSRSRGQPQHF.

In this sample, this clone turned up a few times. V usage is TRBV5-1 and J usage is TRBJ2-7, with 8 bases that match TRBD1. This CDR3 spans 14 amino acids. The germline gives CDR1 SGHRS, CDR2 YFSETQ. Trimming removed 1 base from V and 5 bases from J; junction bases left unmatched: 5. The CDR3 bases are TGCGCCAGCAGCTTGCGGACAGGGCCGCACGAGCAGTACTTC. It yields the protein CASSLRTGPHEQYF.

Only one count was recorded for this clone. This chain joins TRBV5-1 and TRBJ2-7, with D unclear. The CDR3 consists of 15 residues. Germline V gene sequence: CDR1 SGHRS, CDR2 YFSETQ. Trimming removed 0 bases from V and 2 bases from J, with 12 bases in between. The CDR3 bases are TGCGCCAGCAGCTTGGTTTCAGGCCAAACCTACGAGCAGTACTTC. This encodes CASSLVSGQTYEQYF.

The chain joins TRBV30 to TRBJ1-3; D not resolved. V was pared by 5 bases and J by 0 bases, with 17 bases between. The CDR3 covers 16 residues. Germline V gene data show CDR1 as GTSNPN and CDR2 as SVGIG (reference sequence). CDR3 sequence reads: CAWVQPNSYSGNTIYF. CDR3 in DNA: TGTGCCTGGGTCCAGCCGAACAGCTACTCTGGAAACACCATATATTTT.

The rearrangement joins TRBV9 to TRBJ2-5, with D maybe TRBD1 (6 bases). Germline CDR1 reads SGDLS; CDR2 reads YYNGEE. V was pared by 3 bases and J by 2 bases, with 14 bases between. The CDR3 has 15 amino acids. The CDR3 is CASSAHNDRQETQYF. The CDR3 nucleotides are TGTGCCAGCAGCGCACATAACGACAGGCAAGAGACCCAGTACTTC.

CDR3: CATGISTNEKLFF. The CDR3 nucleotides read TGTGCCACCGGGATTTCAACTAATGAAAAACTGTTTTTT. The chain employs TRBV11-2 and TRBJ1-4; D gene unclear. The CDR3 spans 13 residues. V dropped 10 bases and J dropped 0 bases, with 9 bases sitting between them. Germline CDR1 SGHAT, CDR2 FQNNGV.

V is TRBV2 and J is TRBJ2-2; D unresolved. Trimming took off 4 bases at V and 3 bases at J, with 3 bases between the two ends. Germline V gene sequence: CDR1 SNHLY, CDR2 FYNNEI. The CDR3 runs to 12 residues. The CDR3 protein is CASSVDTGELFF. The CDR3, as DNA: TGTGCCAGCAGTGTCGACACCGGGGAGCTGTTTTTT.

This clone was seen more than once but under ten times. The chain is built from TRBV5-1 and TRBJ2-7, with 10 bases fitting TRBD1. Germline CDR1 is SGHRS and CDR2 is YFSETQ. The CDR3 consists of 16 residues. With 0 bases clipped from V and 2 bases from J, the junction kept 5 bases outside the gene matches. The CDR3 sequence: CASSLAGTGVAYEQYF. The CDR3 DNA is TGCGCCAGCAGCTTGGCCGGGACAGGGGTCGCCTACGAGCAGTACTTC.

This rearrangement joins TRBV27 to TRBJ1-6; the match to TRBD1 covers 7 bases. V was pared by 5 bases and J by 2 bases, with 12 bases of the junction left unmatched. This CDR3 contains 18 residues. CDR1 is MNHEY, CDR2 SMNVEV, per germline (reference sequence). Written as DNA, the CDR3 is TGTGCCAGCAGTCCGATCCGGACAGGCGGGCCCTATAATTCACCCCTCCACTTT. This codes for CASSPIRTGGPYNSPLHF.

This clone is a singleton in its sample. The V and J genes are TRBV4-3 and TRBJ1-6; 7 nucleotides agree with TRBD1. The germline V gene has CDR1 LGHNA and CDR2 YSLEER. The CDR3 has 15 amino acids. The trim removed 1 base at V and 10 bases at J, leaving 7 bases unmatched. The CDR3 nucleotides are TGCGCCAGCAGCCAAGGTCTGACAGGGCCCTCACCCCTCCACTTT. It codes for CASSQGLTGPSPLHF.

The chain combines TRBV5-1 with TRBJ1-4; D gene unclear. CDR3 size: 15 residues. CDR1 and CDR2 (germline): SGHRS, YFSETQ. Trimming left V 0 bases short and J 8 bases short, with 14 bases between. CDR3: CASSLVAATGEKLFF. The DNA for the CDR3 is TGCGCCAGCAGCTTGGTCGCGGCGACGGGGGAAAAACTGTTTTTT.

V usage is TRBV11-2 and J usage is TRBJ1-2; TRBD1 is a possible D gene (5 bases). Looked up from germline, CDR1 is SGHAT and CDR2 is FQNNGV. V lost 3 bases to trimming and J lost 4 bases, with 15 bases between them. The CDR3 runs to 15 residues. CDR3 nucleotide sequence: TGTGCCAGCAGCTTTCAAGCAGGGATATCCTATGGCTACACCTTC. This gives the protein CASSFQAGISYGYTF. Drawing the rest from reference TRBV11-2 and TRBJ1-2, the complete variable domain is EAGVAQSPRYKIIEKRQSVAFWCNPISGHATLYWYQQILGQGPKLLIQFQNNGVVDDSQLPKDRFSAERLKGVDSTLKIQPAKLEDSAVYLCASSFQAGISYGYTFGSGTRLTVV.